This T cell receptor (beta chain) is drawn from a study of blood T cell repertoires in COVID-19. Germline V gene sequence: CDR1 MNHEY, CDR2 SVGEGT. This CDR3 has 11 residues. The V end lost 5 bases, the J end lost 9 bases, and 8 bases lay between the germline ends. Data came from immunoSEQ multiplex PCR; TCRdb stores just in-frame clones and leaves some out. The sample includes over 50,000 clones, roughly 84% of them seen just once. The source is a man aged 50 or older with active COVID-19. The sequenced sample consisted of peripheral blood. The chain combines TRBV6-2 or TRBV6-3 with TRBJ2-1; no clear D gene. CDR3 sequence (DNA): TGTGCCAGCAGTACCTACGGTGAGCAGTTCTTC. It yields the protein CASSTYGEQFF.